Sequencing of this T cell receptor (beta chain) was carried out in a study of cytomegalovirus exposure and HLA in healthy donors. Study-wide results and caveats: Researchers reported in a later analysis that common viral pathogens appeared linked to several top clusters. As confirmed in vitro, three CMV-associated chains were specific for CMV antigens. In a later analysis, a missense DCLRE1C variant was linked to TCR beta V- and J-gene trimming. Some V segments, including TRBV6-2 and TRBV6-3, were excluded as indistinguishable.

The CDR3 runs 12 residues. V lost 2 bases, J lost 5 bases, and 7 bases lay in between. The V gene's germline CDR1 is MDHEN and CDR2 SYDVKM. The study ran its PCR with 60 Vbeta and 13 Jbeta primers. Produced via immunoSEQ multiplex PCR; TCRdb's table is partial and in-frame only. The table has roughly 200,000 clones, approximately 90% seen once. In the case of this clone: Antigen specificity is unknown.

This clonotype originated in a boy aged 2-9 years in good health and CMV-seronegative. The sequencing sample was made of PBMCs. The chain carries TRBV28 and TRBJ2-7; D ambiguous. The CDR3 loop is CASSLVRHEQYF. The CDR3 DNA reads TGTGCCAGCAGTTTAGTTCGTCACGAGCAGTACTTC.